The rows below give T cell receptor beta chains drawn from one sample of a study of CD8 T cells in Susac syndrome. MiXCR, run by TCRdb on the immunoSEQ multiplex PCR reads, gives a single entry per CDR3 protein. Of around 150,000 distinct CDR3 sequences in the sample, around 93% are singletons; the top ten hold roughly 0.14%. Material for sequencing was CD4+ T cells from PBMCs. The receptors were sampled from a human donor with Susac syndrome. Both conserved end residues are part of each CDR3. A D gene is named only where the DNA matches it firmly. The listing skips clone size in some rows; elsewhere it reads once, few, many or a size class.

>.|TRBV30|.|TRBJ1-1
CAWDPQGSTEAFF
TGTGCCTGGGATCCCCAGGGGAGCACTGAAGCTTTCTTT
>.|TRBV6-5|.|TRBJ1-5
CASSTTSLKPQHF
TGTGCCAGCAGCACAACCTCCCTAAAGCCCCAGCATTTT
>.|TRBV9|.|TRBJ2-3
CASSISGTASTDTQYF
TGTGCCAGCAGCATCTCCGGGACGGCAAGCACAGATACGCAGTATTTT
>.|TRBV9|.|TRBJ2-7
CASSVDGPSDEQYF
TGTGCCAGCAGCGTAGACGGGCCTTCGGACGAGCAGTACTTC
>.|TRBV27|.|TRBJ2-5
CASSSPTGGAETQYF
TGTGCCAGCAGTTCCCCCACAGGGGGGGCAGAGACCCAGTACTTC
>TRBD2|TRBV28|.|TRBJ2-7
CASSVGLAGHEQYF
TGTGCCAGCAGTGTGGGACTAGCAGGCCACGAGCAGTACTTC
>TRBD2|TRBV12-3/TRBV12-4|once|TRBJ2-2
CASSGPSSGRSTGELFF
TGTGCCAGCAGTGGTCCTTCTAGCGGGAGGTCCACCGGGGAGCTGTTTTTT
>TRBD1|TRBV28|.|TRBJ1-2
CASSSHHLGQGGGYTF
TGTGCCAGCAGTTCACACCACCTAGGACAGGGCGGCGGCTACACCTTC
>.|TRBV2|.|TRBJ2-7
CASIDRRFNEQYF
TGTGCCAGCATCGACAGGAGGTTCAACGAGCAGTACTTC
>TRBD2|TRBV6-2/TRBV6-3|.|TRBJ2-3
CASSRLAGGPATQYF
TGTGCCAGCAGTCGACTAGCGGGGGGGCCGGCCACGCAGTATTTT
>.|TRBV12-3/TRBV12-4|once|TRBJ2-5
CASSPREGREETQYF
TGTGCCAGCAGCCCACGAGAGGGCAGGGAAGAGACCCAGTACTTC